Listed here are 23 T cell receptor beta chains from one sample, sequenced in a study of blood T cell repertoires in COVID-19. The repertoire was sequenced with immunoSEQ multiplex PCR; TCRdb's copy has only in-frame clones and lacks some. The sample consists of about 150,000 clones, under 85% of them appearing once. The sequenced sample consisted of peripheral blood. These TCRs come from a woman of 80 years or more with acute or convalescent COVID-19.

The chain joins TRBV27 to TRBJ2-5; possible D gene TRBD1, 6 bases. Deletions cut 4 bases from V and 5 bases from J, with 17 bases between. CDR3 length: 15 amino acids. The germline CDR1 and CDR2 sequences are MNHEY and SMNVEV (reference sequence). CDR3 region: CASSSIDRRIETQYF. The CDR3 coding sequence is TGTGCCAGCAGTTCCATCGACAGGAGAATCGAGACCCAGTACTTC.

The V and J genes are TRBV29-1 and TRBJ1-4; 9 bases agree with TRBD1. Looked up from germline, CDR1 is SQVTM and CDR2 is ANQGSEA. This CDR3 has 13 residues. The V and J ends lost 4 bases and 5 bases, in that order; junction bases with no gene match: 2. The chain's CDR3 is CSVVGTGNEKLFF. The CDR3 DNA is TGCAGCGTTGTGGGGACAGGGAATGAAAAACTGTTTTTT. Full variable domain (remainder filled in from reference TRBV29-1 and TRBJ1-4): SAVISQKPSRDICQRGTSLTIQCQVDSQVTMMFWYRQQPGQSLTLIATANQGSEATYESGFVIDKFPISRPNLTFSTLTVSNMSPEDSSIYLCSVVGTGNEKLFFGSGTQLSVL.

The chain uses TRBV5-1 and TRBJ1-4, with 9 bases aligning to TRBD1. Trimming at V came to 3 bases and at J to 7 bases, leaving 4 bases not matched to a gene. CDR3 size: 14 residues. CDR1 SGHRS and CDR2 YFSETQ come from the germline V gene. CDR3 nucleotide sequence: TGCGCCAGCAGCTCACAGGGGGCGAGTGAAAAACTGTTTTTT. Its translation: CASSSQGASEKLFF.

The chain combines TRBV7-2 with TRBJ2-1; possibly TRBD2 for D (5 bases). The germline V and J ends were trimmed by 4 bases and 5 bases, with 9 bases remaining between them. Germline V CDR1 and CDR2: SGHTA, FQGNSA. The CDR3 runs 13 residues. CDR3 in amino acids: CASSSRTHNEQFF. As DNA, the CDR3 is TGTGCCAGCAGCTCCCGGACTCACAATGAGCAGTTCTTC.

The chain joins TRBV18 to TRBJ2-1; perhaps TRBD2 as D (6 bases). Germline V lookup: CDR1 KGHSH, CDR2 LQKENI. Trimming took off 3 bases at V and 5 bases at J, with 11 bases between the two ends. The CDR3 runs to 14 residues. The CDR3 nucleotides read TGTGCCAGCTCACCCCGGGAGCGAGACAATGAGCAGTTCTTC. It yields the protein CASSPRERDNEQFF.

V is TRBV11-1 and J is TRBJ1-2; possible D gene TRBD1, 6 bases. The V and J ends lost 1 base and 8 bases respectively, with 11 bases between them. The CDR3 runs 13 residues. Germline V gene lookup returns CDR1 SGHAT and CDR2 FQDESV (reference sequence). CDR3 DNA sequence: TGTGCCAGCAGCTTAGAGGGGGATCGCGGCTACACCTTC. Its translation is CASSLEGDRGYTF.

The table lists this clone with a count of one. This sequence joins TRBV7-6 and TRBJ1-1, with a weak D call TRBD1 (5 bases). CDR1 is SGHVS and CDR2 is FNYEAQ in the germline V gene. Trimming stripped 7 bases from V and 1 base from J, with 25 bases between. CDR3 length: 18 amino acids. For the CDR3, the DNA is TGTGCCAGCACCCTGTATGGTGTGGGGGGAACAGGGAACACTGAAGCTTTCTTT. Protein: CASTLYGVGGTGNTEAFF.

For the CDR3, the DNA is TGTGCCAGCAGCGACGGGACAGCAGCTAATGAAAAACTGTTTTTT. Translating it yields CASSDGTAANEKLFF. This chain uses TRBV3-1 (or the pseudogene TRBV3-2) with TRBJ1-4; 7 bases line up with TRBD1. Germline lookup yields CDR1 LGHDT and CDR2 YNNKEL (reference sequence). CDR3 size: 15 residues. V lost 5 bases, J lost 3 bases, and 6 bases stayed unmatched.

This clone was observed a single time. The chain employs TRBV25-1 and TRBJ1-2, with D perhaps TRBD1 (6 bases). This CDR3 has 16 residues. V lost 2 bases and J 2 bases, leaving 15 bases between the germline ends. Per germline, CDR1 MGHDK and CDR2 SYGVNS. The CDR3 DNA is TGTGCCAGCAGTGAAGGCGGACAGCTTGGGAACTATGGCTACACCTTC. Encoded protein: CASSEGGQLGNYGYTF.

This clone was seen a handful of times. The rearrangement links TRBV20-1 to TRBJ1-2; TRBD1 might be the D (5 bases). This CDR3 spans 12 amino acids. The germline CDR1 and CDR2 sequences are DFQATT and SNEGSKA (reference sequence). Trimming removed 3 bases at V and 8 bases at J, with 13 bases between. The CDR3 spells CSASGGVLGYTF. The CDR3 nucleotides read TGCAGTGCTAGTGGGGGGGTACTCGGCTACACCTTC.

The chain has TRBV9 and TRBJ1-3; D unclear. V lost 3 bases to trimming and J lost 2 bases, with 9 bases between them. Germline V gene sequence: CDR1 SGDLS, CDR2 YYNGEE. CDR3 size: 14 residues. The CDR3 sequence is CASSGAVAGNTIYF. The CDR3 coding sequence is TGTGCCAGCAGCGGCGCGGTTGCTGGAAACACCATATATTTT.

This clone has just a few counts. In nucleotides, the CDR3 is TGTGCCAGCAGTGGGGACAGGGGTATTAGCAATCAGCCCCAGCATTTT. It yields the protein CASSGDRGISNQPQHF. The chain has TRBV2 and TRBJ1-5, with 10 bases aligning to TRBD1. CDR3 length: 16 amino acids. J was trimmed by 0 bases and V by 4 bases; bases with no gene match: 3. The germline V gene encodes CDR1 SNHLY and CDR2 FYNNEI. Combining the CDR3 with reference TRBV2 and TRBJ1-5 gives the whole variable domain EPEVTQTPSHQVTQMGQEVILRCVPISNHLYFYWYRQILGQKVEFLVSFYNNEISEKSEIFDDQFSVERPDGSNFTLKIRSTKLEDSAMYFCASSGDRGISNQPQHFGDGTRLSIL.

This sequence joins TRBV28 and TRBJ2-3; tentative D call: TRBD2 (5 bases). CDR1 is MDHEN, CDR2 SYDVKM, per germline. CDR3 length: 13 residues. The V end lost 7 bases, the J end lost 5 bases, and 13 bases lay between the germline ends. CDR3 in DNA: TGTGCCAGCACCCCACCACGGGGAGATACGCAGTATTTT. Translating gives CASTPPRGDTQYF.

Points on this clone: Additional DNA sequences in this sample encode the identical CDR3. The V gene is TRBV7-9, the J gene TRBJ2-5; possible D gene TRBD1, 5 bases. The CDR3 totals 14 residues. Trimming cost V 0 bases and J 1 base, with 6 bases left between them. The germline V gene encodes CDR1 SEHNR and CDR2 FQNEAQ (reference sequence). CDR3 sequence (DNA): TGTGCCAGCAGCTTAGCTGGGGCCCAAGAGACCCAGTACTTC. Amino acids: CASSLAGAQETQYF.

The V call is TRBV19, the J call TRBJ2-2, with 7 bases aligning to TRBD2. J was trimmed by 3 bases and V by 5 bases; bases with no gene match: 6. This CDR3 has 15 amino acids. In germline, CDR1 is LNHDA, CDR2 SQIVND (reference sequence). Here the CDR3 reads CASSLAGDHTGELFF. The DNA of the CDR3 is TGTGCCAGTAGTCTGGCGGGAGATCACACCGGGGAGCTGTTTTTT.

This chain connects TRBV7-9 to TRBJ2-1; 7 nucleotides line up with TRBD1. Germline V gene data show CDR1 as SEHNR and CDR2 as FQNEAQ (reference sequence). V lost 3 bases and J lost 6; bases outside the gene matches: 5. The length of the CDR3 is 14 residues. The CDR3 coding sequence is TGTGCCAGCAGCTTCTCGACAGGGCCCAATGAGCAGTTCTTC. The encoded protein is CASSFSTGPNEQFF.

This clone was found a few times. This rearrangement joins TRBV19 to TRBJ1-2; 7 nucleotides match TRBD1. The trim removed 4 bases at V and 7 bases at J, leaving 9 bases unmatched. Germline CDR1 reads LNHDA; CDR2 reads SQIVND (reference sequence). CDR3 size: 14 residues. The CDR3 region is CASSTIQGSIGYTF. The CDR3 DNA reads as TGTGCCAGTAGTACCATACAGGGGAGTATTGGCTACACCTTC.

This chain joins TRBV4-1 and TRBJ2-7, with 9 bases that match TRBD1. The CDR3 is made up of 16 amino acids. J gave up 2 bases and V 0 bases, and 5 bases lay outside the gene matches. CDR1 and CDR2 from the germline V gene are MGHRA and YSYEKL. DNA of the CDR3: TGCGCCAGCAGCCAAGATCCTTGGACAGGGGCCTACGAGCAGTACTTC. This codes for CASSQDPWTGAYEQYF.

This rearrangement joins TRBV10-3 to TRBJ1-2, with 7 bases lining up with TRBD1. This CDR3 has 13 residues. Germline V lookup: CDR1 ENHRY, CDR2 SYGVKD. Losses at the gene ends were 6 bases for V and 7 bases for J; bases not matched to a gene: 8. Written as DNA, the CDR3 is TGTGCCATCAGCGAGACAGGGTCAGGTGGCTACACCTTC. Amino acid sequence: CAISETGSGGYTF.

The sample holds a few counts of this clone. The CDR3 DNA reads TGCGCCAGCAGCCAAGCTGGGGGCTGGATGAATGAGCAGTTCTTC. Encoded protein: CASSQAGGWMNEQFF. The chain joins TRBV4-3 to TRBJ2-1; weak D call: TRBD1 (6 bases). V lost 1 base and J lost 7, with 14 bases in between. The germline gives CDR1 LGHNA, CDR2 YSLEER. There are 15 residues in the CDR3.

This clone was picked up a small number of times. The CDR3 here is CASSTGQGVATDTQYF. The CDR3 DNA sequence: TGTGCCAGTAGTACCGGACAGGGAGTAGCGACAGATACGCAGTATTTT. The V gene is TRBV19, the J gene TRBJ2-3; TRBD1 aligns across 8 bases. This CDR3 is 16 amino acids long. The V segment lost 4 bases and the J segment 3 bases; nucleotides outside the gene matches: 9. Germline CDR1 reads LNHDA; CDR2 reads SQIVND (reference sequence).

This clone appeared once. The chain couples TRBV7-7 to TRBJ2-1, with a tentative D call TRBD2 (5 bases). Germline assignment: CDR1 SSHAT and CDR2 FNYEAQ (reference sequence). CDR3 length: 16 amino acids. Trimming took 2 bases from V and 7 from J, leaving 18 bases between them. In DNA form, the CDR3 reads TGTGCCAGCAGCTTACTTTTGGCGGGCCCCTGGAATGAGCAGTTCTTC. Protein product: CASSLLLAGPWNEQFF. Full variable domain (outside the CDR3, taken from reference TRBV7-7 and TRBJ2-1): GAGVSQSPRYKVTKRGQDVTLRCDPISSHATLYWYQQALGQGPEFLTYFNYEAQPDKSGLPSDRFSAERPEGSISTLTIQRTEQRDSAMYRCASSLLLAGPWNEQFFGPGTRLTVL.

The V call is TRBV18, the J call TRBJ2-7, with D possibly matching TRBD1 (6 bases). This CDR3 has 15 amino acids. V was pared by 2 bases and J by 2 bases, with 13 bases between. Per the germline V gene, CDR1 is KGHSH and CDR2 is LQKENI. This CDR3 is CASSPSAGDTYEQYF. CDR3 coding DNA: TGTGCCAGCTCACCAAGCGCAGGGGATACCTACGAGCAGTACTTC.